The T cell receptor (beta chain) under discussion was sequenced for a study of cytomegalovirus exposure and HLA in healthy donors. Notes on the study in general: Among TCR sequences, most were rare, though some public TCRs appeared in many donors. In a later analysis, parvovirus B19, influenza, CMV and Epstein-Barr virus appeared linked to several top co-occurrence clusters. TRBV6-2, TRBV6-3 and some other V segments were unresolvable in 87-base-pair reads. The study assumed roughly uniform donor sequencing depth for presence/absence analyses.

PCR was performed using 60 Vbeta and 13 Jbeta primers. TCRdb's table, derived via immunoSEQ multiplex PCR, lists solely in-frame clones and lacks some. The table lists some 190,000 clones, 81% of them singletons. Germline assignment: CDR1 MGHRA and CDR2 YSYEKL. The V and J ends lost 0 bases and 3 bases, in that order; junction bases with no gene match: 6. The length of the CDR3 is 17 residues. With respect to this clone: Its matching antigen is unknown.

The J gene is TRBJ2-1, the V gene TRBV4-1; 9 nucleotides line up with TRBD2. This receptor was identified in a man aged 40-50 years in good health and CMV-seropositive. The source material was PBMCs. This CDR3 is CASSQDWRTSDYNEQFF. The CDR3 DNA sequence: TGCGCCAGCAGCCAAGATTGGAGGACTAGCGACTACAATGAGCAGTTCTTC.